This T cell receptor (beta chain) was profiled in a study of blood T cells in healthy people across ages. Note on this clonotype: The junction and the germline gene differ at one end; a read error may be behind it.

Isolated PBMCs totaled at least 7 million in each sample. The authors ran a second PCR of about 6 to 11 cycles using a sample-barcoded 5' primer and a J-beta primer mix. Via MiXCR, TCRdb re-called the 5' RACE reads, giving one row per CDR3 protein. The sample contains roughly 830,000 distinct CDR3 sequences, around 68% of which appear only once. This CDR3 is 15 amino acids long. Germline CDR1 reads MDHEN; CDR2 reads SYDVKM. The specimen was blood. The receptor was derived from a young man in good health. The chain is built from TRBV28 and TRBJ1-1; D unclear. The CDR3 DNA sequence: TGTGCCGGCAGTTTAGCAGGAGCCCCAGGCACTGAAGCTTTCTTT. Translated: CAGSLAGAPGTEAFF.